A selection of T cell receptor beta chains follows, all from one sample in a study of shared clonotypes between healthy human individuals. The protocol was immunoSEQ multiplex PCR, while the TCRdb copy is restricted to in-frame clones and leaves out a portion. The data contain about 990,000 clones, about 80% of them seen just once; the ten biggest clones take up roughly 0.57%. The sequenced material came from memory CD4+ T cells from PBMCs. These TCRs come from a man between 18 and 29 years old in good health. Some clones in this sample may be carry-over from other donors' samples. The CDR3 runs from the conserved cysteine through the conserved F or W. A D gene is named only where the DNA matches it firmly. Size is omitted from some rows. Given values are once, few, many or a class for expanded clones.

V	size	J	D	DNA	CDR3
TRBV28	NA	TRBJ1-5	NA	TGTGCCAGCAGCTCCCCCCGCAGTCTGGCTCAGCCCCAGCATTTT	CASSSPRSLAQPQHF
TRBV4-2	few	TRBJ2-3	NA	TGTGCCAGCACCCGGGGCGGGAGCACAGATACGCAGTATTTT	CASTRGGSTDTQYF
TRBV2	NA	TRBJ1-4	NA	TGTGCCAGCAGTGACGACCTGGCAGGGGTTGAAAAACTGTTTTTT	CASSDDLAGVEKLFF
TRBV18	NA	TRBJ1-5	NA	TGTGCCAGCTCACCCTCGGCTTACGTTCAGCCCCAGCATTTT	CASSPSAYVQPQHF
TRBV5-1	NA	TRBJ2-1	TRBD2	TGCGCCAGCAGCTATCTAGCGGGTGCACAGGTTGAGCAGTTCTTC	CASSYLAGAQVEQFF
TRBV5-8	few	TRBJ2-6	NA	TGTGCCAGCAGCCCCTGGGGTCGGTCTGGGGCCAACGTCCTGACTTTC	CASSPWGRSGANVLTF
TRBV27	NA	TRBJ1-2	NA	TGTGCCAGCAGTTTAAGAGGCTACTATGGCTACACCTTC	CASSLRGYYGYTF
TRBV28	many	TRBJ1-5	NA	TGTGCCAGCAGTGCGACAGATCAGCCCCAGCATTTT	CASSATDQPQHF
TRBV2	NA	TRBJ1-5	TRBD1	TGTGCCAGTAAAGGACAGGGCAATCAGCCCCAGCATTTT	CASKGQGNQPQHF
TRBV28	NA	TRBJ2-2	NA	TGTGCCAGCAGTTCTATGGGACAGAACACCGGGGAGCTGTTTTTT	CASSSMGQNTGELFF
TRBV6-4	NA	TRBJ2-2	NA	TGTGCCAGCAGCGAACAGGCCCTGGCGAACACCGGGGAGCTGTTTTTT	CASSEQALANTGELFF
TRBV5-4	few	TRBJ2-3	NA	TGTGCCAGCAGCGGGGGGGGCGCTGGACCGACAGATACGCAGTATTTT	CASSGGGAGPTDTQYF
TRBV5-4	NA	TRBJ2-5	NA	TGTGCCAGCAGGCGGACAGCTTCGGAGGGCGGAGAGACCCAGTACTTC	CASRRTASEGGETQYF
TRBV30	once	TRBJ2-1	TRBD1	TGTGCCTGGACCCCAGGGGGTTTTGGTGAGCAGTTCTTC	CAWTPGGFGEQFF
TRBV19	NA	TRBJ2-7	TRBD2	TGTGCCAGTAGCGTGGGTCTAGCGGGAGGCGCGGGTGAGCAGTACTTC	CASSVGLAGGAGEQYF
TRBV6-4	NA	TRBJ2-1	TRBD2	TGTGCCAGCAGTGGTGCGGAGCGGGAGGGCGGCTCTGAGTTCTTC	CASSGAEREGGSEFF
TRBV5-6	few	TRBJ2-3	NA	TGTGCCAGCAGCTTTACGGCTACTAGCACAGATACGCAGTATTTT	CASSFTATSTDTQYF
TRBV7-2	NA	TRBJ1-1	NA	TGTGCCAGCAGCTTTCAGTCAATGAACACTGAAGCTTTCTTT	CASSFQSMNTEAFF
TRBV11-1	NA	TRBJ1-1	TRBD1	TGTGCCAGCAGCGTACAGGGGGCGTCTACTGAAGCTTTCTTT	CASSVQGASTEAFF
TRBV7-8	NA	TRBJ2-5	NA	TGTGCCAGCAGCCTGGGGGTGGGGGAGACCCAGTACTTC	CASSLGVGETQYF
TRBV29-1	NA	TRBJ2-1	TRBD2	TGCAGCGCCACCGGGACTAGCGGAGTCTCAGAGCAGTTCTTC	CSATGTSGVSEQFF
TRBV4-1	NA	TRBJ2-1	NA	TGCGCCAGCAGCCAGACAGGACGCACCTACAATGAGCAGTTCTTC	CASSQTGRTYNEQFF
TRBV20-1	few	TRBJ1-2	NA	TGCAGTGCTAGTACGGGGGCCGGCTACACCTTC	CSASTGAGYTF
TRBV28	NA	TRBJ2-7	TRBD2	TGTGCCAGCAGTTTATGGCGGGAGGGCCGCGAGCAGTACTTC	CASSLWREGREQYF
TRBV7-2	NA	TRBJ1-1	TRBD1	TGTGCCAGCGTACCCGACAGGGGGCGAACTGAAGCTTTCTTT	CASVPDRGRTEAFF
TRBV7-2	NA	TRBJ2-1	NA	TGTGCCAGCAGCTTGCGGTACAATGAGCAGTTCTTC	CASSLRYNEQFF
TRBV7-9	NA	TRBJ2-1	NA	TGTGCCAGCAGCCCTGTGACATGGAGGGGTCGAAGCTCCTACAATGAGCAGTTCTTC	CASSPVTWRGRSSYNEQFF